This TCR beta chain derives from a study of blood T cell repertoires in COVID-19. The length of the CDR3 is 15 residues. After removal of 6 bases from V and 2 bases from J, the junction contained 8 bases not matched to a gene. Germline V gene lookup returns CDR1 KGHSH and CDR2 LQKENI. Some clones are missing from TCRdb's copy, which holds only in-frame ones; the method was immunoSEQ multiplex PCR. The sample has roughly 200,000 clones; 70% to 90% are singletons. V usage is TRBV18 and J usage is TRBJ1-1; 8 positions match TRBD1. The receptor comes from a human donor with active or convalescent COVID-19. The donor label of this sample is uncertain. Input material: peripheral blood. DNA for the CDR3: TGTGCCAGCTCCCTACAGGGGGGCCTTAACACTGAAGCTTTCTTT. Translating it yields CASSLQGGLNTEAFF. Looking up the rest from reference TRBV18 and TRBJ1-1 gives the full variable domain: NAGVMQNPRHLVRRRGQEARLRCSPMKGHSHVYWYRQLPEEGLKFMVYLQKENIIDESGMPKERFSAEFPKEGPSILRIQQVVRGDSAAYFCASSLQGGLNTEAFFGQGTRLTVV.